The rows below give T cell receptor beta chains drawn from one sample of a study of T cell responses to AZD1222 COVID-19 vaccine. Clones were read by immunoSEQ multiplex PCR, and TCRdb kept only the in-frame ones, dropping some. The sample has about 60,000 clones, about 86% seen once; the top ten hold roughly 7.2%. Material: peripheral blood, obtained 28 days after the second AZD1222 dose. Source of these receptors: an adult who received the AZD1222 COVID-19 vaccine. Each CDR3 is given with its conserved first and last residue. D genes are given only for firm matches.

v_gene: TRBV30; j_gene: TRBJ1-1; d_gene: NA; CDR3aa: CAWSVIHPF; CDR3nt: TGTGCCTGGAGTGTAATTCATCCCTTT
v_gene: TRBV6-2/TRBV6-3; j_gene: TRBJ2-3; d_gene: TRBD2; CDR3aa: CASSSGLAGFADTQYF; CDR3nt: TGTGCCAGCAGTTCCGGACTAGCGGGTTTCGCAGATACGCAGTATTTT
v_gene: TRBV6-5; j_gene: TRBJ1-1; d_gene: NA; CDR3aa: CASSSRVNTEAFF; CDR3nt: TGTGCCAGCAGTTCCAGGGTGAACACTGAAGCTTTCTTT
v_gene: TRBV5-4; j_gene: TRBJ1-1; d_gene: NA; CDR3aa: CASSSGVSEAFF; CDR3nt: TGTGCCAGCAGCAGCGGTGTATCTGAAGCTTTCTTT
v_gene: TRBV5-1; j_gene: TRBJ2-5; d_gene: NA; CDR3aa: CASSSASGRQETQYF; CDR3nt: TGCGCCAGCAGCTCGGCGAGCGGTCGGCAAGAGACCCAGTACTTC
v_gene: TRBV14; j_gene: TRBJ1-2; d_gene: TRBD1; CDR3aa: CASSRWTGDYGYTF; CDR3nt: TGTGCCAGCAGCCGATGGACAGGGGACTATGGCTACACCTTC
v_gene: TRBV4-1; j_gene: TRBJ2-7; d_gene: NA; CDR3aa: CASSPSDPGYEQYF; CDR3nt: TGCGCCAGCAGCCCGTCCGACCCGGGATACGAGCAGTACTTC
v_gene: TRBV29-1; j_gene: TRBJ1-2; d_gene: NA; CDR3aa: CSVEDRGRGVYGYTF; CDR3nt: TGCAGCGTTGAAGATCGGGGCAGAGGGGTCTATGGCTACACCTTC
v_gene: TRBV12-5; j_gene: TRBJ1-6; d_gene: NA; CDR3aa: CASDPAGLRRNSPLHF; CDR3nt: TGTGCTAGTGACCCGGCTGGGCTCCGAAGAAATTCACCCCTCCACTTT
v_gene: TRBV28; j_gene: TRBJ1-1; d_gene: NA; CDR3aa: CASSSSTGSGTEAFF; CDR3nt: TGTGCCAGCAGTTCCTCCACGGGGAGTGGAACTGAAGCTTTCTTT
v_gene: TRBV20-1; j_gene: TRBJ2-3; d_gene: TRBD2; CDR3aa: CSASGSSGGADIRDTQYF; CDR3nt: TGCAGTGCTAGTGGGTCTAGCGGGGGGGCCGATATCAGAGATACGCAGTATTTT
v_gene: TRBV9; j_gene: TRBJ2-7; d_gene: NA; CDR3aa: CASSGTGSYEQYF; CDR3nt: TGTGCCAGCAGCGGAACAGGTTCCTACGAGCAGTACTTC